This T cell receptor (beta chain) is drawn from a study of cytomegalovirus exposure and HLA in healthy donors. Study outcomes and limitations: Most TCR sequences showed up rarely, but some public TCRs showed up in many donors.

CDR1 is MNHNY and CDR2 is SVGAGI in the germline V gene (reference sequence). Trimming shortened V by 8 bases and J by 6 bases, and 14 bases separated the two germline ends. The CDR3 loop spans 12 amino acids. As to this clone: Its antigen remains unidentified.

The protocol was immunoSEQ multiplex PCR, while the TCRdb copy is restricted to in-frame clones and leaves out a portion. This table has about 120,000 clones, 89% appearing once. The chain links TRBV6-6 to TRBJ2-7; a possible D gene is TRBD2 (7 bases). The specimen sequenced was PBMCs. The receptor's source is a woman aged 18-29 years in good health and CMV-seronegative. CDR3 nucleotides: TGTGCCAGCCGGGGAGGGGGAATCGAGCAGTACTTC. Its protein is CASRGGGIEQYF.